The entry below gives a single TCR beta chain sequence along with its context. Its matching antigen is unknown. There are 15 residues in the CDR3. Trimming removed 4 bases from V and 7 bases from J, with 21 bases in between. Germline CDR1 and CDR2: SGHRS and YFSETQ. TCRdb fed the reads into MiXCR, producing one record per CDR3 protein. Here the sample spans around 300,000 distinct CDR3 sequences, 25% being singletons. The sample belongs to a study of T cell repertoires in cytomegalovirus infection. At the level of the study: Recently identified HLA-C-restricted and well-studied HLA-B-restricted CMV epitopes were used.

Broader study findings: Dominating the ex vivo response were HLA-C-restricted CMV-specific TCR beta clonotypes.

The specimen comprised cultured PBMCs, sampled from culture after CMV antigen stimulation. This rearrangement joins TRBV5-1 to TRBJ2-7; tentatively, D is TRBD1 (6 bases). This clonotype was obtained from a human donor in good health (CMV status not recorded). Some clones in this sample may be carry-over from other donors' samples. The CDR3 sequence is CASSALGAGVEEQYF. CDR3 in DNA: TGCGCCAGCAGCGCCCTCGGGGCAGGGGTGGAGGAGCAGTACTTC.